One sample yielded the 7 T cell receptor beta chains listed below, sequenced in a study of cytomegalovirus exposure and HLA in healthy donors. Researchers ran the PCR with 60 Vbeta and 13 Jbeta primers. Data came from immunoSEQ multiplex PCR; TCRdb stores just in-frame clones and leaves some out. Recorded for this sample: some 56,000 clones. The sequenced sample was PBMCs. These TCRs come from a woman in her 30s in good health and CMV-seropositive.

This chain uses TRBV11-2 with TRBJ1-1, with D perhaps TRBD1 (6 bases). This CDR3 is built from 14 residues. V was clipped by 3 bases and J by 0 bases, with 8 bases between them. Germline CDR1 and CDR2: SGHAT and FQNNGV. The DNA for the CDR3 is TGTGCCAGCAGCTTGACAGGAATGAACACTGAAGCTTTCTTT. It encodes CASSLTGMNTEAFF. The variable domain in full, completed from reference TRBV11-2 and TRBJ1-1, reads EAGVAQSPRYKIIEKRQSVAFWCNPISGHATLYWYQQILGQGPKLLIQFQNNGVVDDSQLPKDRFSAERLKGVDSTLKIQPAKLEDSAVYLCASSLTGMNTEAFFGQGTRLTVV.

The chain uses TRBV30 and TRBJ1-2; 7 bases fit TRBD1. Germline-derived CDR1 and CDR2 are GTSNPN and SVGIG (reference sequence). The CDR3 is 13 amino acids. V lost 5 bases and J lost 11; bases outside the gene matches: 14. This chain's CDR3 is CAWAFKDRLPYTF. CDR3 sequence (DNA): TGTGCCTGGGCATTCAAGGACAGGCTACCTTACACCTTC.

The J gene is TRBJ1-6, the V gene TRBV5-1; weak D call: TRBD1 (6 bases). In germline, CDR1 is SGHRS, CDR2 YFSETQ. The V end was cut by 4 bases, the J end by 6 bases, with 14 bases between. This CDR3 contains 15 residues. The CDR3 sequence: CASSTDGQTNSPLHF. The CDR3 coding sequence is TGCGCCAGCAGCACCGACGGACAGACTAATTCACCCCTCCACTTT.

The gene calls are TRBV27 and TRBJ2-7, with D unclear. The CDR3 is made up of 13 amino acids. Germline lookup yields CDR1 MNHEY and CDR2 SMNVEV (reference sequence). V was trimmed by 4 bases and J by 3 bases, leaving 10 bases between them. CDR3 loop: CASSWATDYEQYF. The CDR3 DNA reads as TGTGCCAGCAGTTGGGCCACCGACTACGAGCAGTACTTC.

About this clone itself: Relative to the germline gene, one junction end is altered; a read error may explain this. This chain uses TRBV29-1 with TRBJ2-5; D possibly corresponds to TRBD2 (6 bases). CDR1 is SQVTM and CDR2 is ANQGSEA in the germline V gene. This CDR3 spans 14 amino acids. The chain's CDR3 is CSVEGAGWEENQYF. DNA for the CDR3: TGCAGCGTCGAGGGCGCGGGGTGGGAAGAGAACCAGTACTTC. The full variable domain, in which reference TRBV29-1 and TRBJ2-5 provide the parts outside the CDR3, is SAVISQKPSRDICQRGTSLTIQCQVDSQVTMMFWYRQQPGQSLTLIATANQGSEATYESGFVIDKFPISRPNLTFSTLTVSNMSPEDSSIYLCSVEGAGWEENQYFGPGTRLLVL.

By frequency, this clone is medium-sized. The rearrangement links TRBV19 to TRBJ2-1, with 13 bases aligning to TRBD2. The CDR3 spans 15 residues. CDR1 is LNHDA, CDR2 SQIVND, per germline (reference sequence). V gave up 7 bases and J gave up 9 bases; unmatched junction bases: 9. The CDR3 region has the DNA TGTGCCAGTATCCGGACTAGCGGGAGTCCCGGTGAGCAGTTCTTC. Protein product: CASIRTSGSPGEQFF.

The chain links TRBV29-1 to TRBJ2-1, with TRBD1 matching 9 bases. In germline, CDR1 is SQVTM, CDR2 ANQGSEA. V gave up 7 bases and J gave up 9 bases; unmatched junction bases: 10. This CDR3 has 13 amino acids. In DNA, the CDR3 is TGCAGCGAAAAGGGACAGGGAATAGGTGAGCAGTTCTTC. This encodes CSEKGQGIGEQFF.